This passage covers 4 T cell receptor beta chains from one sample sequenced in a study of human T cells and chemical hapten exposure. TCRdb re-analysed the RACE reads in MiXCR, keeping a single row per CDR3 protein. The data show approximately 69,000 distinct CDR3 sequences, with 10% seen just once and roughly 7% held by the top ten. Time point reported: patch test 2, 6 weeks after DPC sensitization. Stated treatment: therapeutic diphenylcyclopropenone sensitization with weekly scalp DPC. Sequenced here: whole blood, sampled in connection with sensitization to the hapten diphenylcyclopropenone (DPC). The receptors originated from a woman aged 45-65 years with alopecia areata. Some clones in this sample may be carry-over from other donors' samples.

This clonotype has only a few counts. The V and J genes are TRBV20-1 and TRBJ2-7; 8 nucleotides match TRBD2. Germline CDR1 is DFQATT and CDR2 is SNEGSKA (reference sequence). This CDR3 has 13 amino acids. After removal of 3 bases from V and 1 base from J, the junction contained 2 bases not matched to a gene. The CDR3 spells CSASGTSSYEQYF. Here the CDR3 DNA reads TGCAGTGCTAGCGGGACTAGTTCCTACGAGCAGTACTTC.

This clonotype was recorded a few times. CDR3 loop: CSAPWNTEAFF. DNA for the CDR3: TGCAGTGCTCCCTGGAACACTGAAGCTTTCTTT. The J gene is TRBJ1-1, the V gene TRBV20-1; D call uncertain. The CDR3 is 11 amino acids. Germline V gene lookup returns CDR1 DFQATT and CDR2 SNEGSKA (reference sequence). Between the trimmed V and J ends, which lost 5 bases and 1 base, there was a span of 5 bases.

On this clonotype: This may come from a read error, since a much larger clone is one base off. The V and J genes are TRBV6-4 and TRBJ2-2, with 10 nucleotides matching TRBD2. The CDR3 loop spans 15 amino acids. Germline CDR1 and CDR2: MRHNA and SNTAGT. The CDR3 spells CTSSDSSGSTGELFF. CDR3 DNA sequence: TGTACCAGCAGTGACTCTAGCGGGAGCACCGGGGAGCTGTTTTTT.

The sample holds a few counts of this clonotype. J is TRBJ2-3 and V is TRBV10-3, with TRBD1 matching 7 bases. Germline CDR1 and CDR2: ENHRY and SYGVKD. Trimming cost V 6 bases and J 0 bases; bases outside gene matches: 12. The length of the CDR3 is 17 residues. The CDR3 DNA sequence: TGTGCCATCAGCCAAAAAGGGACAGCGTCTAGCACAGATACGCAGTATTTT. Its translation is CAISQKGTASSTDTQYF.